Here is one TCR beta chain with its context. In this sample, this clonotype turned up a few times. This receptor's antigen is unknown. Per-base qualities were not stored, and no clone one base away is much larger. CDR1 and CDR2 are drawn from the germline V gene: SGHVS, FQNEAQ. From the cysteine through the phenylalanine, the CDR3 covers 13 amino acids. The entry retains the CDR3 DNA only, 39 bases that are in frame from base 1. V is cut by 5 bases and J by 7 bases, and the space between the germline ends is 14 bases. These data originate in a study of human T cells and chemical hapten exposure (TCRdb year 2021). Background for the entire study: For sensitization, 2% DPC in acetone was applied to a 2 cm by 2 cm area of upper inner arm skin. In alopecia patients, the study followed how the peripheral blood TCR repertoire changed in vivo over primary and secondary sensitization to diphenylcyclopropenone (DPC), a hapten. The patient cohort, mostly female, included alopecia areata with under or over 50% scalp involvement, alopecia totalis and alopecia universalis. Patch testing on the upper back used Finn chambers containing 0.01% DPC, with scoring done after 6 days according to International Contact Dermatitis Research Group standards. Patients additionally received weekly therapeutic DPC doses to the scalp throughout the roughly 25-week study period. Approximately 28 alopecia patients gave blood for TCR sequencing at one to four time points (pre-sensitization, 2, 6 and 24 weeks). The libraries were sequenced as a pool, and the TCR yield per sample differed mostly because of small variations in library volumes within the pool. Blood samples were taken from patients before sensitization (week 0) and at 2, 6 and about 24 weeks after DPC sensitization. Points the paper makes about the study in general: Because every patient had alopecia, a presumed autoimmune disease, the patients' immune response might differ from that of healthy individuals. Patch test score was positively correlated with the number of PT1 expanded TCRs, with significance at thresholds 8, 16 and 32 but not at 4. The number of TCRs above 1 in 1000 frequency did not change with DPC sensitization; there was no evidence of global repertoire structure alterations. Repeated subsampling changed both the strength of the expansion versus patch-test correlation and the threshold at which that correlation became significant. Compared with pre-sensitization or healthy control sets, expanded TCRs formed significantly more large CDR3 similarity clusters, which is consistent with antigen-driven responses.

This sample's time point label indicates: pre-sensitization, week 0. The meaning of the sample's treatment or condition label: therapeutic diphenylcyclopropenone sensitization with weekly scalp DPC. At each patch-test visit, blood was drawn before the patch test was applied. To be eligible, patients had to be aged 18 to 70, diagnosed with alopecia and judged suitable for DPC therapy, while pregnant patients were excluded. Unfractionated whole blood was collected in Tempus Blood RNA tubes, and total RNA was extracted from that blood. Library method: RACE. Instrument on record: NextSeq 500. Library preparation attached unique molecular identifiers to individual cDNA molecules for quantitative, reproducible TCR counting. For every blood RNA sample, sequencing covered both the TCR alpha and TCR beta chains. The authors' pipeline ran thus. Samples had a median of about 96,000 TCRs, with a range from roughly 23,224 to 750,000. V, J and CDR3 annotation of the TCR reads was performed with the Decombinator software suite. To make PS versus PT1 abundance plots, every sample was subsampled to the same number of TCRs (28,000). TCRs were defined as expanded if absent before sensitization and observed at least eight times at the 2-week time point. The public sequencing data were trimmed at Q25 with fastp and processed into clonotypes with MiXCR by TCRdb, which kept only in-frame beta chains. Under each unique CDR3 protein, matching rows form one entry showing the most common genes and DNA. The V and J calls shown here were made by TCRdb, not taken from the authors' results. This sample gives approximately 370,000 distinct CDR3 sequences in total; roughly 6% of them show up just once. Under 9.5% of the sample comes from the top ten.

This TCR derives from a young woman with alopecia areata. Some clones in this sample may be carry-over from other donors' samples. This sequence uses TRBV7-8 and TRBJ1-1, and possibly TRBD1, on 5 matching bases. Sequenced material: whole blood, taken in connection with sensitization to the hapten diphenylcyclopropenone (DPC). CDR3 reads: CASSSRGGDEAFF. The nucleotides read TGTGCCAGCAGCAGCCGGGGGGGAGATGAAGCTTTCTTT. The CDR3, completed at both ends by the reference TRBV7-8 and TRBJ1-1 genes, gives the full variable domain GAGVSQSPRYKVAKRGQDVALRCDPISGHVSLFWYQQALGQGPEFLTYFQNEAQLDKSGLPSDRFFAERPEGSVSTLKIQRTQQEDSAVYLCASSSRGGDEAFFGQGTRLTVV.